These T cell receptor beta chains were read from a single sample in a study of T cell repertoires in aging, cancer and after chemotherapy. MiXCR, run by TCRdb on the multiplex PCR reads, gives a single entry per CDR3 protein. The sample includes about 13,000 distinct CDR3 sequences, under 30% of them seen just once. The sequenced material came from blood. The receptor set was obtained from a human donor in good health. CDR3s include the opening cysteine and the closing phenylalanine or tryptophan. Fields, in order: clone size, J gene, D gene, V gene, CDR3 protein, CDR3 DNA. The D gene is left open where the match is weak. Clone sizes are given selectively: once, few, many, or a class where the clone is expanded.

clone size: .; J gene: TRBJ1-4; D gene: TRBD1; V gene: TRBV18; CDR3 protein: CASSPGQGAANEKLFF; CDR3 DNA: TGTGCCAGCTCACCCGGACAGGGGGCGGCTAATGAAAAACTGTTTTTT
clone size: .; J gene: TRBJ1-2; D gene: .; V gene: TRBV24-1; CDR3 protein: CATSDSWDYGYTF; CDR3 DNA: TGTGCCACCAGTGATTCATGGGACTATGGCTACACCTTC
clone size: few; J gene: TRBJ2-2; D gene: .; V gene: TRBV28; CDR3 protein: CASSLFFVTPDTGELFF; CDR3 DNA: TGTGCCAGCAGTTTATTTTTTGTCACTCCGGACACCGGGGAGCTGTTTTTT
clone size: few; J gene: TRBJ2-1; D gene: .; V gene: TRBV6-1; CDR3 protein: CASSDFMDGGSSEQFF; CDR3 DNA: TGTGCCAGCAGTGATTTCATGGACGGGGGAAGCAGTGAGCAGTTCTTC
clone size: few; J gene: TRBJ2-7; D gene: .; V gene: TRBV28; CDR3 protein: CASSPTGTGGYEQYF; CDR3 DNA: TGTGCCAGCAGTCCTACCGGGACTGGGGGCTACGAGCAGTACTTC
clone size: .; J gene: TRBJ1-5; D gene: TRBD1; V gene: TRBV18; CDR3 protein: CASSPGTGAQPQHF; CDR3 DNA: TGTGCCAGCTCACCGGGGACAGGGGCTCAGCCCCAGCATTTT
clone size: medium-sized; J gene: TRBJ1-2; D gene: .; V gene: TRBV6-1; CDR3 protein: CATPTVYYGYTF; CDR3 DNA: TGTGCCACACCGACAGTATACTACGGCTACACCTTC
clone size: medium-sized; J gene: TRBJ1-3; D gene: TRBD1; V gene: TRBV6-1; CDR3 protein: CASSESQGGVDTIYF; CDR3 DNA: TGTGCCAGCAGTGAAAGCCAGGGGGGTGTGGACACCATATATTTT
clone size: .; J gene: TRBJ2-3; D gene: .; V gene: TRBV6-5; CDR3 protein: CASSYVLSSTDTQYF; CDR3 DNA: TGTGCCAGCAGTTACGTGCTCTCTAGCACAGATACGCAGTATTTT
clone size: .; J gene: TRBJ1-6; D gene: .; V gene: TRBV28; CDR3 protein: CASSSGYNSPLHF; CDR3 DNA: TGTGCCAGCAGTTCGGGGTATAATTCACCCCTCCACTTT
clone size: medium-sized; J gene: TRBJ2-6; D gene: .; V gene: TRBV19; CDR3 protein: CASKLAGLVPAGANVLTF; CDR3 DNA: TGTGCCAGTAAGTTGGCAGGACTTGTTCCTGCTGGGGCCAACGTCCTGACTTTC
clone size: .; J gene: TRBJ1-6; D gene: .; V gene: TRBV5-5; CDR3 protein: CASIPAGNSPLHF; CDR3 DNA: TGTGCCAGCATCCCGGCGGGTAATTCACCCCTCCACTTT
clone size: .; J gene: TRBJ1-3; D gene: .; V gene: TRBV10-2; CDR3 protein: CASSVTVIGNTIYF; CDR3 DNA: TGCGCCAGCAGTGTGACAGTCATCGGAAACACCATATATTTT
clone size: .; J gene: TRBJ2-5; D gene: TRBD2; V gene: TRBV20-1; CDR3 protein: CSARTSEETQYF; CDR3 DNA: TGCAGTGCCAGGACTAGCGAAGAGACCCAGTACTTC
clone size: .; J gene: TRBJ2-3; D gene: .; V gene: TRBV5-4; CDR3 protein: CASSSPSEAQYF; CDR3 DNA: TGTGCCAGCAGCTCCCCGAGTGAAGCGCAGTATTTT
clone size: .; J gene: TRBJ2-2; D gene: TRBD2; V gene: TRBV7-3; CDR3 protein: CASSGALAGTGELFF; CDR3 DNA: TGTGCCAGCAGTGGAGCCCTAGCGGGCACCGGGGAGCTGTTTTTT
clone size: .; J gene: TRBJ2-3; D gene: TRBD2; V gene: TRBV24-1; CDR3 protein: CATSDPASGGTDTQYF; CDR3 DNA: TGTGCCACCAGTGACCCGGCTAGCGGGGGGACAGATACGCAGTATTTT
clone size: few; J gene: TRBJ1-1; D gene: .; V gene: TRBV5-6; CDR3 protein: CASSTGGQLYTEAFF; CDR3 DNA: TGTGCCAGCAGCACGGGGGGCCAATTGTACACTGAAGCTTTCTTT
clone size: .; J gene: TRBJ1-1; D gene: TRBD1; V gene: TRBV19; CDR3 protein: CASTLPLDRGAEAFF; CDR3 DNA: TGTGCCAGTACTCTCCCCCTCGACAGGGGCGCTGAAGCTTTCTTT
clone size: .; J gene: TRBJ2-5; D gene: TRBD2; V gene: TRBV6-2/TRBV6-3; CDR3 protein: CASRPGGGETQYF; CDR3 DNA: TGTGCCAGCAGGCCGGGGGGGGGTGAGACCCAGTACTTC
clone size: medium-sized; J gene: TRBJ1-1; D gene: TRBD1; V gene: TRBV5-5; CDR3 protein: CASNRPGGMNTEAFF; CDR3 DNA: TGTGCCAGCAACAGACCAGGGGGCATGAACACTGAAGCTTTCTTT
clone size: medium-sized; J gene: TRBJ2-7; D gene: .; V gene: TRBV6-5; CDR3 protein: CASRRAGTYEQYF; CDR3 DNA: TGTGCCAGCAGAAGGGCTGGGACATACGAGCAGTACTTC
clone size: medium-sized; J gene: TRBJ2-7; D gene: .; V gene: TRBV12-3/TRBV12-4; CDR3 protein: CASSSRDASTGEQYF; CDR3 DNA: TGTGCCAGCAGTTCCCGGGACGCATCCACCGGGGAGCAGTACTTC
clone size: few; J gene: TRBJ2-5; D gene: TRBD2; V gene: TRBV19; CDR3 protein: CASNDRGGARETQYF; CDR3 DNA: TGTGCCAGTAATGACCGGGGGGGGGCAAGAGAGACCCAGTACTTC
clone size: few; J gene: TRBJ2-1; D gene: TRBD2; V gene: TRBV30; CDR3 protein: CASKKPGGSYNEQFF; CDR3 DNA: TGTGCCTCCAAGAAGCCCGGGGGGTCCTACAATGAGCAGTTCTTC
clone size: medium-sized; J gene: TRBJ2-1; D gene: .; V gene: TRBV7-9; CDR3 protein: CASSPRSSFYNEQFF; CDR3 DNA: TGTGCCAGCAGCCCCCGGTCCTCCTTCTACAATGAGCAGTTCTTC
clone size: .; J gene: TRBJ2-3; D gene: TRBD2; V gene: TRBV24-1; CDR3 protein: CATSDPGTSGGAIRYF; CDR3 DNA: TGTGCCACCAGTGATCCCGGGACTAGCGGGGGGGCGATCCGGTATTTT
clone size: .; J gene: TRBJ1-6; D gene: .; V gene: TRBV12-3/TRBV12-4; CDR3 protein: CASSLFDSSPLHF; CDR3 DNA: TGTGCCAGCAGTTTATTTGATTCTTCACCCCTCCACTTT
clone size: few; J gene: TRBJ2-3; D gene: TRBD2; V gene: TRBV10-3; CDR3 protein: CAISESGGADTQYF; CDR3 DNA: TGTGCCATCAGTGAGTCTGGGGGGGCAGATACGCAGTATTTT
clone size: few; J gene: TRBJ2-1; D gene: TRBD1; V gene: TRBV11-2; CDR3 protein: CASRAIRDRVNEQFF; CDR3 DNA: TGTGCCAGCAGAGCAATCCGGGACAGGGTAAATGAGCAGTTCTTC
clone size: few; J gene: TRBJ1-1; D gene: TRBD1; V gene: TRBV10-1; CDR3 protein: CASSEQGPGTEAFF; CDR3 DNA: TGCGCCAGCAGTGAACAGGGGCCGGGGACTGAAGCTTTCTTT
clone size: .; J gene: TRBJ1-1; D gene: .; V gene: TRBV30; CDR3 protein: CAWKGYTEAFF; CDR3 DNA: TGTGCCTGGAAGGGCTACACTGAAGCTTTCTTT
clone size: .; J gene: TRBJ1-1; D gene: .; V gene: TRBV28; CDR3 protein: CASSLQGIETEAFF; CDR3 DNA: TGTGCCAGCAGTCTCCAGGGAATCGAGACTGAAGCTTTCTTT
clone size: medium-sized; J gene: TRBJ2-2; D gene: .; V gene: TRBV11-1; CDR3 protein: CASSKGHQNTGELFF; CDR3 DNA: TGTGCCAGCAGCAAGGGACACCAGAACACCGGGGAGCTGTTTTTT
clone size: medium-sized; J gene: TRBJ2-3; D gene: TRBD2; V gene: TRBV7-2; CDR3 protein: CASRLSGGALRQYF; CDR3 DNA: TGTGCCAGCAGGTTAAGCGGGGGGGCCCTAAGGCAGTATTTT
clone size: .; J gene: TRBJ2-5; D gene: TRBD1; V gene: TRBV27; CDR3 protein: CASKQGGAYQETQYF; CDR3 DNA: TGTGCCAGCAAACAGGGGGGAGCCTACCAAGAGACCCAGTACTTC
clone size: .; J gene: TRBJ2-3; D gene: TRBD2; V gene: TRBV5-6; CDR3 protein: CASSLRSRRTSGSITDTQYF; CDR3 DNA: TGTGCCAGCAGCTTGAGGTCACGCAGGACTAGCGGAAGTATCACAGATACGCAGTATTTT
clone size: few; J gene: TRBJ2-3; D gene: TRBD1; V gene: TRBV6-1; CDR3 protein: CASSEVGQGLDTQYF; CDR3 DNA: TGTGCCAGCAGTGAAGTGGGACAGGGATTAGATACGCAGTATTTT
clone size: medium-sized; J gene: TRBJ1-6; D gene: TRBD1; V gene: TRBV7-6; CDR3 protein: CANKAGDRYSPLHF; CDR3 DNA: TGTGCCAACAAAGCTGGGGACAGATATTCACCCCTCCACTTT
clone size: .; J gene: TRBJ2-5; D gene: .; V gene: TRBV6-5; CDR3 protein: CASTLTAGSGRETQYF; CDR3 DNA: TGTGCCAGCACCCTCACGGCGGGTAGTGGGAGGGAGACCCAGTACTTC
clone size: medium-sized; J gene: TRBJ1-2; D gene: .; V gene: TRBV20-1; CDR3 protein: CSAKGPEQGYYGYTF; CDR3 DNA: TGCAGTGCCAAGGGTCCGGAACAGGGATACTATGGCTACACCTTC
clone size: .; J gene: TRBJ2-3; D gene: TRBD2; V gene: TRBV12-3/TRBV12-4; CDR3 protein: CASSFLAGSTDTQYF; CDR3 DNA: TGTGCCAGCAGTTTTCTAGCGGGGAGCACAGATACGCAGTATTTT
clone size: few; J gene: TRBJ2-3; D gene: .; V gene: TRBV6-1; CDR3 protein: CASSEVGGYTDTQYF; CDR3 DNA: TGTGCCAGCAGTGAAGTAGGGGGGTACACAGATACGCAGTATTTT
clone size: few; J gene: TRBJ1-5; D gene: .; V gene: TRBV5-1; CDR3 protein: CASSVGGRGQPQHF; CDR3 DNA: TGCGCCAGTTCCGTGGGGGGCCGGGGTCAGCCCCAGCATTTT
clone size: few; J gene: TRBJ1-5; D gene: .; V gene: TRBV19; CDR3 protein: CASSSQAYSNQPQHF; CDR3 DNA: TGTGCCAGTAGTTCCCAGGCATATAGCAATCAGCCCCAGCATTTT
clone size: .; J gene: TRBJ1-2; D gene: .; V gene: TRBV29-1; CDR3 protein: CSVDEGGGYTF; CDR3 DNA: TGCAGCGTTGACGAGGGAGGTGGCTACACCTTC
clone size: .; J gene: TRBJ1-5; D gene: .; V gene: TRBV15; CDR3 protein: CATSRDLALAGGGQPQHF; CDR3 DNA: TGTGCCACCAGCAGAGATCTCGCCCTGGCCGGTGGGGGTCAGCCCCAGCATTTT
clone size: few; J gene: TRBJ1-1; D gene: .; V gene: TRBV6-2/TRBV6-3; CDR3 protein: CASRAGVGNTEAFF; CDR3 DNA: TGTGCCAGCAGGGCTGGGGTCGGGAACACTGAAGCTTTCTTT
clone size: few; J gene: TRBJ2-1; D gene: .; V gene: TRBV24-1; CDR3 protein: CATSDGVRGYNEQFF; CDR3 DNA: TGTGCCACCAGTGACGGGGTGAGGGGGTACAATGAGCAGTTCTTC
clone size: .; J gene: TRBJ2-5; D gene: .; V gene: TRBV27; CDR3 protein: CASSAGLQETQYF; CDR3 DNA: TGTGCCAGCAGTGCAGGTCTACAAGAGACCCAGTACTTC
clone size: .; J gene: TRBJ2-7; D gene: TRBD1; V gene: TRBV11-2; CDR3 protein: CASSRTGASGVYEQYF; CDR3 DNA: TGTGCCAGCAGCCGGACAGGCGCAAGTGGGGTCTACGAGCAGTACTTC
clone size: medium-sized; J gene: TRBJ1-2; D gene: .; V gene: TRBV7-9; CDR3 protein: CASSLAQGFYGYTF; CDR3 DNA: TGTGCCAGCAGCTTAGCGCAAGGGTTTTATGGCTACACCTTC
clone size: .; J gene: TRBJ1-2; D gene: .; V gene: TRBV21-1; CDR3 protein: CASSKGRGVTNYGYTF; CDR3 DNA: TGTGCCAGCAGCAAAGGCCGCGGGGTAACTAACTATGGCTACACCTTC
clone size: few; J gene: TRBJ1-1; D gene: TRBD1; V gene: TRBV7-9; CDR3 protein: CASTLRQGGGTEAFF; CDR3 DNA: TGTGCCAGCACCCTCAGGCAGGGGGGAGGAACTGAAGCTTTCTTT
clone size: .; J gene: TRBJ2-3; D gene: .; V gene: TRBV7-2; CDR3 protein: CASSFLFTGPRTDTQYF; CDR3 DNA: TGTGCCAGCAGCTTTCTCTTTACGGGGCCCCGCACAGATACGCAGTATTTT